These 19 T cell receptor beta chains originate from one sample sequenced in a study of T cells in Graves' hyperthyroidism and ophthalmopathy. RNA transcripts were the template for amplifying TCR beta CDR3 regions. When the TCR CDR3 underwent first-round RT-PCR, the HTBI primer set was used. MiXCR was run by TCRdb on the multiplex PCR reads, yielding one entry per CDR3 protein. The sample consists of roughly 560,000 distinct CDR3 sequences, approximately 14% of them appearing once. Sequencing was done on a sample of blood. These receptors were obtained from a woman between 40 and 50 years old with Graves' ophthalmopathy.

This clonotype was seen many times. At one of its ends the junction is not consistent with the germline gene, which may arise from a read error. This chain joins TRBV5-1 and TRBJ2-2, with D possibly being TRBD1 (5 bases). Germline V CDR1 and CDR2: SGHRS, YFSETQ. The CDR3 spans 14 residues. CDR3 loop: CASSLGENTGELFF. For the CDR3, the DNA is TGTGCCAGCAGCTTAGGGGAGAACACCGGGGAGCTGTTTTTT.

This clonotype was observed a few times. This chain joins TRBV5-4 and TRBJ1-1, with a possible D match to TRBD1 (5 bases). V was pared by 0 bases and J by 0 bases, with 18 bases between. The CDR3 runs to 18 residues. Germline assignment: CDR1 SGHNT and CDR2 YYREEE (reference sequence). CDR3 nucleotides: TGTGCCAGCAGCTTGGCCCTTAGAGGGGCGCTTTTGAACACTGAAGCTTTCTTT. This gives the protein CASSLALRGALLNTEAFF.

Ten or more counts support this clonotype. This sequence joins TRBV19 and TRBJ1-5; D not certain. CDR1 is LNHDA, CDR2 SQIVND, per germline (reference sequence). Trimming stripped 7 bases from V and 0 bases from J, with 10 bases between. CDR3 length equals 14 residues. CDR3 nucleotides: TGTGCCAGTACTACCATGAGTAGCAATCAGCCCCAGCATTTT. It encodes CASTTMSSNQPQHF.

This rearrangement joins TRBV6-1 to TRBJ1-5; TRBD1 might be the D (5 bases). CDR1 and CDR2 (germline): MNHNS, SASEGT. With 6 bases removed from V and 3 bases from J, the gap between germline ends came to 12 bases. CDR3 size: 14 residues. CDR3 sequence (DNA): TGTGCCAGCAGGAGACAGTTTTACAATCAGCCCCAGCATTTT. This codes for CASRRQFYNQPQHF.

This clonotype was seen at least ten times. The chain joins TRBV12-3 or TRBV12-4 to TRBJ2-2; no firm D call. V was shortened by 7 bases and J by 6 bases, with 12 bases between the two germline ends. The CDR3 is made up of 13 amino acids. For the CDR3, the DNA is TGTGCCAGCACCAGACGGGTACCCGGGGAGCTGTTTTTT. This translates into CASTRRVPGELFF.

This clonotype has at least ten counts. J is TRBJ2-7 and V is TRBV2; no clear D. Germline V gene sequence: CDR1 SNHLY, CDR2 FYNNEI. V was trimmed by 6 bases and J by 6 bases, leaving 6 bases between them. The CDR3 length is 10 residues. CDR3 DNA: TGTGCCAGCAGAGGGATCGAGCAGTACTTC. It translates to CASRGIEQYF.

The rearrangement joins TRBV20-1 to TRBJ1-1; D is ambiguous. The V end lost 5 bases, the J end lost 1 base, and 20 bases lay between the germline ends. CDR3 length: 16 amino acids. Germline V lookup: CDR1 DFQATT, CDR2 SNEGSKA (reference sequence). CDR3 loop: CSADRASTTPNTEAFF. The DNA for the CDR3 is TGCAGTGCTGATCGGGCTTCTACAACGCCGAACACTGAAGCTTTCTTT.

This clonotype was seen ten or more times. This sequence joins TRBV6-2 or TRBV6-3 and TRBJ2-5; 8 nucleotides align to TRBD2. The V and J ends lost 4 bases and 5 bases, in that order; junction bases with no gene match: 15. Looked up from germline, CDR1 is MNHEY and CDR2 is SVGEGT. CDR3 size: 17 residues. The CDR3 bases are TGTGCCAGCAGTTCGGCTCGCTTCCGGGAGGGCCGGGAGACCCAGTACTTC. It encodes CASSSARFREGRETQYF.

There are many counts of this clonotype. The chain is built from TRBV4-1 and TRBJ2-5; TRBD1 might be the D (5 bases). V gave up 0 bases and J gave up 1 base, with 6 bases separating them. This CDR3 region has 14 residues. Germline CDR1 MGHRA, CDR2 YSYEKL. CDR3 amino acids: CASSQETAQETQYF. CDR3 coding DNA: TGCGCCAGCAGCCAAGAGACAGCCCAAGAGACCCAGTACTTC.

The sample holds many counts of this clonotype. This chain uses TRBV6-2 or TRBV6-3 with TRBJ2-1; 7 bases map to TRBD2. The germline CDR1 and CDR2 sequences are MNHEY and SVGEGT. V was clipped by 0 bases and J by 6 bases; unmatched bases: 8. The length of the CDR3 is 16 residues. The CDR3 DNA reads as TGTGCCAGCAGTTACTCGATTCGCGGGAGTGCCAATGAGCAGTTCTTC. This sequence encodes CASSYSIRGSANEQFF.

This clonotype was detected ten times or more. V is TRBV20-1 and J is TRBJ2-2; D is perhaps TRBD2 (5 bases). V dropped 4 bases and J dropped 0 bases, with 9 bases sitting between them. Germline assignment: CDR1 DFQATT and CDR2 SNEGSKA (reference sequence). The CDR3 has 14 residues. The CDR3 region is CSAKAATNTGELFF. DNA for the CDR3: TGCAGTGCTAAAGCGGCAACGAACACCGGGGAGCTGTTTTTT.

This clonotype has ten or more counts. The gene calls are TRBV5-1 and TRBJ1-1; TRBD1 aligns across 9 bases. The germline V gene encodes CDR1 SGHRS and CDR2 YFSETQ. V lost 3 bases to trimming and J lost 3 bases; unmatched junction nucleotides: 3. The length of the CDR3 is 14 residues. In DNA, the CDR3 is TGCGCCAGCAGCTACACAGGGGGCCACACTGAAGCTTTCTTT. It is translated as CASSYTGGHTEAFF.

This clonotype has a count of ten or more. The rearrangement links TRBV7-2 to TRBJ2-7; the D gene is possibly TRBD1 (6 bases). CDR3 length: 14 amino acids. Germline V gene lookup returns CDR1 SGHTA and CDR2 FQGNSA. Deletions cut 2 bases from V and 2 bases from J, with 10 bases between. The DNA for the CDR3 is TGTGCCAGCAGCTTAAGGGACAAAGCCTACGAGCAGTACTTC. As protein: CASSLRDKAYEQYF.

This clonotype was detected ten times or more. The chain is built from TRBV20-1 and TRBJ2-7; 10 bases match TRBD1. CDR3 length: 15 residues. Losses at the gene ends were 4 bases for V and 1 base for J; bases not matched to a gene: 7. Germline V gives CDR1 DFQATT, CDR2 SNEGSKA (reference sequence). The CDR3 reads CSATRDRGLSYEQYF. The CDR3 DNA sequence: TGCAGTGCTACCCGGGACAGGGGATTATCCTACGAGCAGTACTTC.

This clonotype has a count of ten or more. The chain uses TRBV6-2 or TRBV6-3 and TRBJ2-5; TRBD2 aligns across 9 bases. Losses at the gene ends were 0 bases for V and 4 bases for J; bases not matched to a gene: 6. The CDR3 consists of 16 residues. Germline CDR1 MNHEY, CDR2 SVGEGT. DNA for the CDR3: TGTGCCAGCAGTTACTCAGGCGGGAGGGTCGGAGAGACCCAGTACTTC. It codes for CASSYSGGRVGETQYF.

A remark on this clonotype: This may arise from a read error, as a much more abundant clone is one base away. The chain couples TRBV6-1 to TRBJ2-4; D gene ambiguous. The length of the CDR3 is 12 residues. The germline V gene has CDR1 MNHNS and CDR2 SASEGT. The CDR3 DNA reads as TGTTCCAGCAGTGAAGCCCAAAACATTCAGTACTTC. Translated: CSSSEAQNIQYF.

The chain has TRBV14 and TRBJ1-1, with 11 bases lining up with TRBD1. The germline CDR1 and CDR2 sequences are SGHDN and FVKESK. After removal of 6 bases from V and 6 bases from J, the junction contained 9 bases not matched to a gene. The CDR3 extends over 15 amino acids. CDR3 sequence: CASSRGQGAGAEAFF. Written as DNA, the CDR3 is TGTGCCAGCAGTCGCGGACAGGGGGCTGGCGCTGAAGCTTTCTTT.

This clonotype has at least ten counts. The rearrangement uses TRBV19 and TRBJ2-5; tentative D call: TRBD2 (6 bases). Germline V CDR1 and CDR2: LNHDA, SQIVND (reference sequence). The CDR3 spans 15 residues. V lost 3 bases and J lost 2, with 13 bases in between. CDR3 sequence: CASSMVGDSQETQYF. The CDR3, as DNA: TGTGCCAGTAGTATGGTAGGGGACTCACAAGAGACCCAGTACTTC.

This clonotype was recorded many times. The genes are TRBV5-1 and TRBJ2-1, with D tentatively TRBD2 (5 bases). The germline V gene has CDR1 SGHRS and CDR2 YFSETQ. Trimming removed 0 bases at V and 7 bases at J, with 8 bases between. CDR3 length: 13 residues. CDR3 region: CASSLDGINEQFF. The DNA for the CDR3 is TGCGCCAGCAGCTTGGACGGGATAAATGAGCAGTTCTTC.